This T cell receptor (beta chain) was sequenced during a study of T cell responses to AZD1222 COVID-19 vaccine. Study details: Pooling covered second doses at about 4 or about 12 weeks.

Assay used: immunoSEQ multiplex PCR; TCRdb lists only in-frame clones, some missing. In the table there are 100,000 or so clones, less than 90% of which are singletons. About this clone: Its antigen is unknown.

Study results and caveats: AZD1222 recipients seropositive at baseline numbered only five to seven. Spike-specific TCR breadth and depth went up after people got two AZD1222 doses. CD4 TCRs linked to vaccination spanned spike, dominating at 160-218 and 743-854.

The CDR3 spans 16 residues. Germline lookup yields CDR1 LGHDT and CDR2 YNNKEL (reference sequence). V dropped 4 bases and J dropped 8 bases, with 18 bases sitting between them. This TCR was recovered from an adult in good health. The V call is TRBV3-1 (or the pseudogene TRBV3-2), the J call TRBJ1-6; possibly TRBD1 for D (6 bases). Sequenced material: peripheral blood, taken on day 0 of AZD1222 vaccination. CDR3 protein: CASSLGTRNLYSPLHF. As DNA, the CDR3 is TGTGCCAGCAGCCTCGGGACACGCAATCTATATTCACCCCTCCACTTT.